The clone carrying this T cell receptor (beta chain) was found a few times. Its specificity is unknown. This entry belongs to a study of Graves' ophthalmopathy and Graves' hyperthyroidism. Amplification targeted the TCR beta CDR3 regions, with RNA transcripts as the source material. HTBI primers served in a first-round RT-PCR, which a second-round multiplex PCR followed. TCRdb reprocessed the multiplex PCR reads with MiXCR, giving one entry per CDR3 protein. Found here are about 420,000 distinct CDR3 sequences, around 20% of them singletons; the top ten hold under 3%. The V and J ends lost 6 bases and 0 bases respectively, with 15 bases between them. Germline lookup yields CDR1 SGHAT and CDR2 FQNNGV. The CDR3 consists of 15 residues. The study, taken as a whole, reports: Classification of ophthalmopathy versus stable hyperthyroidism by a 13-signature model yielded about 88% sensitivity and 75% to 84% specificity.

This clonotype originated in a woman under 30 with stable Graves' hyperthyroidism. The chain has TRBV11-2 and TRBJ2-7; D not resolved. Specimen: peripheral blood. This CDR3 is CASSRRWVNSYEQYF. The CDR3 DNA sequence: TGTGCCAGCAGTCGCCGTTGGGTAAACTCCTACGAGCAGTACTTC.